This entry concerns a single T cell receptor beta chain. Its antigen is undetermined. Naive CD8 cells comprised CD45RO-negative, CCR7-positively selected cells, excluding terminally differentiated effector memory CD45RA+ cells. The repertoire was sequenced with immunoSEQ multiplex PCR; TCRdb's copy has only in-frame clones and lacks some. The sample lists about 2.1 million clones, 93% occurring once. The CDR3 sequence is 13 residues long. The V and J ends lost 3 bases and 4 bases respectively, with 9 bases between them. CDR1 is SGHAT, CDR2 FQNNGV, per germline. The sample is drawn from a study of shared clonotypes between healthy human individuals. Whole-study results and caveats: Richness estimates generally favored naive over memory subsets.

The chain employs TRBV11-2 and TRBJ1-2; no clear D. This clonotype was obtained from a man aged 18-30 years in good health. Some clones in this sample may be carry-over from other donors' samples. Sequencing was done on a sample of naive CD8+ T cells from PBMCs. The CDR3 reads CASSFNVGYGYTF. The CDR3 region has the DNA TGTGCCAGCAGCTTTAATGTAGGCTATGGCTACACCTTC.